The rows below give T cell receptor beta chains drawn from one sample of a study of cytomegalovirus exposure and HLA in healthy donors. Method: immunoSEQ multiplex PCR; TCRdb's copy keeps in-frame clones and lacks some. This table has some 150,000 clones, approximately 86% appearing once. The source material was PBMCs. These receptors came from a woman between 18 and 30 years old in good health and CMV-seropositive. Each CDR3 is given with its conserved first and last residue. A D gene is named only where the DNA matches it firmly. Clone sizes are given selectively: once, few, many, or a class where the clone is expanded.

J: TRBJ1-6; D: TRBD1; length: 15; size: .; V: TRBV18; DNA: TGTGCCAGCTCCCTAGGACAGGGGATTAATTCACCCCTCCACTTT; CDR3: CASSLGQGINSPLHF
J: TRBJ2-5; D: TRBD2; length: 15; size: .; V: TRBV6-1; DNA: TGTGCCAGCAGTGAACTAGCGGGGGGGCAAGAGACCCAGTACTTC; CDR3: CASSELAGGQETQYF
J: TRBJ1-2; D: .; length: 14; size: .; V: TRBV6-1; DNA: TGTGCCAGCAGTGACACGTACAGGCACTATGGCTACACCTTC; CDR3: CASSDTYRHYGYTF
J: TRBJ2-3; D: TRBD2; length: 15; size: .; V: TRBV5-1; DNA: TGCGCCAGCAGCTTTGGGGGAGGGATACAAGATACGCAGTATTTT; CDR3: CASSFGGGIQDTQYF
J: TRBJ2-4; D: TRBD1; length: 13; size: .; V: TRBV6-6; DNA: TGTGCCAGCAGCTGGGACAGGGAAAACATTCAGTACTTC; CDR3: CASSWDRENIQYF
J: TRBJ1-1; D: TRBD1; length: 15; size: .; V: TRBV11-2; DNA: TGTGCCAGCAGCTTAGAGGCCAGGGGGCGATCTGAAGCTTTCTTT; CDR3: CASSLEARGRSEAFF
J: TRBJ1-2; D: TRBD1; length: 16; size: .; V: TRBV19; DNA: TGTGCCAGTAGAATGCCAGGGACAGGGGGCCTCTATGGCTACACCTTC; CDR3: CASRMPGTGGLYGYTF
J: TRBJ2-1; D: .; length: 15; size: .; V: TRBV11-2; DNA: TGTGCCAGCAGCCAGAGGGGGAGCTCCTACAATGAGCAGTTCTTC; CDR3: CASSQRGSSYNEQFF
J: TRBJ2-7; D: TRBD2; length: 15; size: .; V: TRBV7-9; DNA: TGTGCCAGCAGCTTGGAGCGGGGGGGACACTACGAGCAGTACTTC; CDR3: CASSLERGGHYEQYF
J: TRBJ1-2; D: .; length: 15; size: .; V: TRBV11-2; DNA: TGTGCCAGCAGCCGAGGCGGGCAGACCAGCTATGGCTACACCTTC; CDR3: CASSRGGQTSYGYTF
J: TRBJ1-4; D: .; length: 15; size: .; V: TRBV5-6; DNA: TGTGCCAGCAGCTTCAGAGGGATTACTAATGAAAAACTGTTTTTT; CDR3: CASSFRGITNEKLFF
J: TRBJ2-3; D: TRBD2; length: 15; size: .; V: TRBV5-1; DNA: TGCGCCAGCAGCACTAGCGGGGATCAAAGAGATACGCAGTATTTT; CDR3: CASSTSGDQRDTQYF
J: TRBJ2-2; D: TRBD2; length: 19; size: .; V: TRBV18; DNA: TGTGCCAGCTCACCTCGACCGACTAGCGGGGGGATAAACACCGGGGAGCTGTTTTTT; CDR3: CASSPRPTSGGINTGELFF
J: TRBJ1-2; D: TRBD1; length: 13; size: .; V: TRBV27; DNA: TGTGCCAGCAGTTTGACAGGGGTGGAGGGCTACACCTTC; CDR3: CASSLTGVEGYTF
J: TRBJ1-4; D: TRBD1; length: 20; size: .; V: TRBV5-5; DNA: TGTGCCAGCAGCTCGAGACCTCTCGGGACAGGGGGAGCAACTAATGAAAAACTGTTTTTT; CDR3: CASSSRPLGTGGATNEKLFF
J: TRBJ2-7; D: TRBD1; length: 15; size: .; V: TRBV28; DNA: TGTGCCAGCAGCCGGAGGGACAGGTCCGCCTACGAGCAGTACTTC; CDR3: CASSRRDRSAYEQYF
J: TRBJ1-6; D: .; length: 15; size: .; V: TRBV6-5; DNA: TGTGCCAGCAAAAAGGACAGAAGGTCAAATTCACCCCTCCACTTT; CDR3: CASKKDRRSNSPLHF
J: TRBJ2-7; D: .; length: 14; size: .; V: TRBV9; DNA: TGTGCCAGCAGCGTGGCGGGGACGTCCTACGAGCAGTACTTC; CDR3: CASSVAGTSYEQYF
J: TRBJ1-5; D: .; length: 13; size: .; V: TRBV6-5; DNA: TGTGCCAGCAGCCGGGACTGGGGGAAGCCCCAGCATTTT; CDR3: CASSRDWGKPQHF
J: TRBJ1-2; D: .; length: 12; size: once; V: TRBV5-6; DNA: TGTGCCAGCACCATGGGCGTTTATGGCTACACCTTC; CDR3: CASTMGVYGYTF
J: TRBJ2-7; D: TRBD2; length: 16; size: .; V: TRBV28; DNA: TGTGCCAGCAGTTTATCTTCCCGGAGGAGCGGGAACGAGCAGTACTTC; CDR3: CASSLSSRRSGNEQYF
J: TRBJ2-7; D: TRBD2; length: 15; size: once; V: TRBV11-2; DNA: TGTGCCAGCAGCTTGTCCCCTAGCGGGGGCTACGAGCAGTACTTC; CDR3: CASSLSPSGGYEQYF
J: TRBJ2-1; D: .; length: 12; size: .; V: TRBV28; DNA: TGTGCCAGCAGTGAGGGGGCGGGAGAGCAGTTCTTC; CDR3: CASSEGAGEQFF
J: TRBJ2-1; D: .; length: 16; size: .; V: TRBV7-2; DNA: TGTGCCAGCAGCCAAGTCGGTGTTAGCTCCTACAATGAGCAGTTCTTC; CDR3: CASSQVGVSSYNEQFF
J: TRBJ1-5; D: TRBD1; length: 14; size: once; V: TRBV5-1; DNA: TGCGCCAGCAGCTCGGGACAGCCTAATCAGCCCCAGCATTTT; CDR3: CASSSGQPNQPQHF
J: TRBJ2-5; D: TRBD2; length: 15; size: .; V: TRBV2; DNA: TGTGCCAGCAGTGCGACTAGCGGAGTCCAAGAGACCCAGTACTTC; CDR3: CASSATSGVQETQYF
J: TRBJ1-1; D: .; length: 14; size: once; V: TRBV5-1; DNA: TGCGCCAGCAGCTTGGGACAAAAAAGGGGTGAAGCTTTCTTT; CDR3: CASSLGQKRGEAFF
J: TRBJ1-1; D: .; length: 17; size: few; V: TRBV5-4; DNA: TGTGCCAGCAGCACGTCAAAATCCCGGACAGCTAACACTGAAGCTTTCTTT; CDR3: CASSTSKSRTANTEAFF
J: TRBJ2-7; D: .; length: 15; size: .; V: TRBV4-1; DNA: TGCGCCAGCAGCCCTACGGGGGGCCGCTCCTACGAGCAGTACTTC; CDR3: CASSPTGGRSYEQYF